Below are 26 T cell receptor beta chains sequenced from a single sample in a study of shared clonotypes between healthy human individuals. CD8 cells regarded as naive lacked CD45RO, were positively chosen for CCR7, and omitted terminally differentiated effector memory CD45RA+ cells. Produced via immunoSEQ multiplex PCR; TCRdb's table is partial and in-frame only. The data hold some 740,000 clones, with approximately 92% observed a single time. The sequenced material came from naive CD8+ T cells sorted from blood. The receptors derive from a man aged 25-45 years in good health.

This chain joins TRBV4-3 and TRBJ2-1; no firm D call. CDR1 and CDR2 from the germline V gene are LGHNA and YSLEER. This CDR3 contains 14 residues. V was cut by 2 bases and J by 7 bases, with 12 bases left in between. CDR3 loop: CASSQFGAGNEQFF. The CDR3 DNA sequence: TGCGCCAGCAGCCAATTCGGAGCTGGTAATGAGCAGTTCTTC.

The rearrangement links TRBV11-3 to TRBJ2-2; D unresolved. Germline lookup yields CDR1 SGHNT and CDR2 YENEEA. The CDR3 covers 15 residues. V lost 5 bases, J lost 7 bases, and 17 bases lay in between. Written as DNA, the CDR3 is TGTGCCAGCAGCCATAGAGCATCCCCCATCGGGGAGCTGTTTTTT. Its translation: CASSHRASPIGELFF.

This sequence joins TRBV4-3 and TRBJ2-7, with D tentatively TRBD2 (6 bases). This CDR3 is built from 13 residues. CDR1 and CDR2 from the germline V gene are LGHNA and YSLEER. V gave up 0 bases and J gave up 3 bases, with 6 bases separating them. CDR3 region: CASSQEGGYEQYF. For the CDR3, the DNA is TGCGCCAGCAGCCAAGAGGGAGGCTACGAGCAGTACTTC.

This clone has just a few counts. The chain links TRBV2 to TRBJ2-5; the match to TRBD2 covers 13 bases. In germline, CDR1 is SNHLY, CDR2 FYNNEI. J lost 2 bases, V lost 1 base, and 4 bases had no gene match. CDR3 length: 17 residues. The CDR3: CASSEGTSGGLQETQYF. CDR3 coding DNA: TGTGCCAGCAGTGAAGGGACTAGCGGGGGCCTTCAAGAGACCCAGTACTTC. Supplemented by reference TRBV2 and TRBJ2-5, the full variable domain reads EPEVTQTPSHQVTQMGQEVILRCVPISNHLYFYWYRQILGQKVEFLVSFYNNEISEKSEIFDDQFSVERPDGSNFTLKIRSTKLEDSAMYFCASSEGTSGGLQETQYFGPGTRLLVL.

This chain connects TRBV7-8 to TRBJ2-3; perhaps TRBD2 as D (7 bases). The CDR3 covers 16 residues. The V end was cut by 6 bases, the J end by 2 bases, with 18 bases between. Germline assignment: CDR1 SGHVS and CDR2 FQNEAQ. CDR3 sequence: CASSSPLGGPTDTQYF. CDR3 coding DNA: TGTGCCAGCAGTTCGCCGCTCGGGGGGCCCACAGATACGCAGTATTTT.

This chain links TRBV28 with TRBJ2-7, with D tentatively TRBD2 (5 bases). In germline, CDR1 is MDHEN, CDR2 SYDVKM. Trimming removed 7 bases from V and 0 bases from J, with 13 bases in between. This CDR3 is built from 14 residues. The CDR3, as DNA: TGTGCCAGCAATAGGGAAGGGAGCTCCTACGAGCAGTACTTC. Protein: CASNREGSSYEQYF.

This clone was seen just once. The rearrangement uses TRBV30 and TRBJ1-2; TRBD1 agrees at 11 bases. The CDR3 covers 16 residues. Unmatched junction bases numbered 13, after V lost 2 bases and J lost 8 bases. The germline V gene has CDR1 GTSNPN and CDR2 SVGIG (reference sequence). The CDR3 sequence is CAWSRARGQGVEGYTF. The CDR3 DNA follows: TGTGCCTGGAGTCGCGCCCGGGGACAGGGGGTGGAAGGCTACACCTTC.

The chain recombines TRBV7-6 with TRBJ2-1; a possible D gene is TRBD2 (6 bases). The V and J ends lost 5 bases and 3 bases respectively, with 17 bases between them. Per the germline V gene, CDR1 is SGHVS and CDR2 is FNYEAQ. The CDR3 extends over 16 amino acids. CDR3 DNA sequence: TGTGCCAGCAGCGTGAAGGCGGGGAAAAGCTACAATGAGCAGTTCTTC. It encodes CASSVKAGKSYNEQFF. Supplemented by reference TRBV7-6 and TRBJ2-1, the full variable domain reads GAGVSQSPRYKVTKRGQDVALRCDPISGHVSLYWYRQALGQGPEFLTYFNYEAQQDKSGLPNDRFSAERPEGSISTLTIQRTEQRDSAMYRCASSVKAGKSYNEQFFGPGTRLTVL.

Points on this clone: This sample also contains other DNA sequences that code for the same CDR3. The genes are TRBV9 and TRBJ2-7; 9 positions agree with TRBD1. Germline V gene lookup returns CDR1 SGDLS and CDR2 YYNGEE. After removal of 4 bases from V and 3 bases from J, the junction contained 5 bases not matched to a gene. This CDR3 is built from 14 residues. Here the CDR3 DNA reads TGTGCCAGCAGCCTGGGGACAGGGAACTACGAGCAGTACTTC. Its protein product is CASSLGTGNYEQYF.

V is TRBV7-3 and J is TRBJ2-1; TRBD2 agrees at 7 bases. This CDR3 has 15 amino acids. J was trimmed by 3 bases and V by 4 bases; bases with no gene match: 6. Germline-derived CDR1 and CDR2 are SGHTA and FQGTGA. CDR3 sequence (DNA): TGTGCCAGCAGCTACCGAGGCGGGAGCTACAATGAGCAGTTCTTC. This gives the protein CASSYRGGSYNEQFF.

The genes are TRBV6-5 and TRBJ2-7; D gene unclear. Trimming took off 7 bases at V and 2 bases at J, with 15 bases between the two ends. The CDR3 runs to 14 residues. The germline CDR1 and CDR2 sequences are MNHEY and SVGAGI. Here the CDR3 reads CASNKAWPTYEQYF. The DNA for the CDR3 is TGTGCCAGCAATAAAGCGTGGCCCACCTACGAGCAGTACTTC.

This sequence joins TRBV13 and TRBJ2-1; D may be TRBD2 (5 bases). From germline, CDR1 is PRHDT and CDR2 FYEKMQ (reference sequence). The CDR3 totals 13 residues. Trimming left V 7 bases short and J 4 bases short, with 11 bases between. The CDR3 DNA reads TGTGCCAGCACCCGTTTAGCGTACAATGAGCAGTTCTTC. It specifies CASTRLAYNEQFF.

The rearrangement uses TRBV6-1 and TRBJ2-3; D is unclear. The CDR3 consists of 15 residues. V lost 4 bases and J lost 4, with 15 bases in between. Germline CDR1 is MNHNS and CDR2 is SASEGT. In DNA form, the CDR3 reads TGTGCCAGCAGTGTTCTTCCCGGAAGCCCAGATACGCAGTATTTT. Residues: CASSVLPGSPDTQYF.

This clone appeared once. The V call is TRBV2, the J call TRBJ2-7, with D tentatively TRBD1 (5 bases). Trimming pared 4 bases from V and 2 bases from J, leaving 12 bases between. The germline gives CDR1 SNHLY, CDR2 FYNNEI. This CDR3 has 14 residues. In DNA form, the CDR3 reads TGTGCCAGCAGTGGATCAGGGTTTACCTACGAGCAGTACTTC. Residues: CASSGSGFTYEQYF.

The chain is built from TRBV27 and TRBJ2-7, with D perhaps TRBD1 (5 bases). The germline CDR1 and CDR2 sequences are MNHEY and SMNVEV (reference sequence). The CDR3 length is 14 residues. The germline V and J ends were trimmed by 4 bases and 2 bases, with 12 bases remaining between them. In nucleotides, the CDR3 is TGTGCCAGCAGTTCCCAGACAGAAGCCTACGAGCAGTACTTC. This translates into CASSSQTEAYEQYF.

This chain uses TRBV25-1 with TRBJ2-5; 7 bases fit TRBD2. This CDR3 has 12 amino acids. V dropped 3 bases and J dropped 9; count of bases not matched to a gene: 4. The germline gives CDR1 MGHDK, CDR2 SYGVNS. CDR3 sequence: CASSEGLYPQYF. CDR3 DNA sequence: TGTGCCAGCAGTGAGGGACTATATCCCCAGTACTTC.

This chain joins TRBV11-2 and TRBJ2-7; 7 nucleotides agree with TRBD2. The CDR3 has 15 amino acids. V was pared by 2 bases and J by 0 bases, with 4 bases of the junction left unmatched. CDR1 is SGHAT and CDR2 is FQNNGV in the germline V gene. The CDR3 region is CASSLRRESSYEQYF. CDR3 sequence (DNA): TGTGCCAGCAGCTTACGGCGGGAGTCCTCCTACGAGCAGTACTTC.

The chain combines TRBV27 with TRBJ2-1, with TRBD2 matching over 11 bases. Unmatched junction bases numbered 7, after V lost 7 bases and J lost 2 bases. Per the germline V gene, CDR1 is MNHEY and CDR2 is SMNVEV (reference sequence). This CDR3 spans 16 amino acids. CDR3 loop: CASKKLAGATYNEQFF. As DNA, the CDR3 is TGTGCCAGCAAGAAACTAGCGGGAGCTACCTACAATGAGCAGTTCTTC.

The chain has TRBV29-1 and TRBJ2-7; D is unresolved. This CDR3 contains 11 residues. V lost 0 bases and J 6 bases, leaving 6 bases between the germline ends. Germline-derived CDR1 and CDR2 are SQVTM and ANQGSEA. The CDR3 is CSVEDPPEQYF. CDR3 in DNA: TGCAGCGTTGAAGATCCCCCCGAGCAGTACTTC.

The V gene is TRBV27, the J gene TRBJ2-5; D is ambiguous. The germline V and J ends were trimmed by 6 bases and 2 bases, with 16 bases remaining between them. The CDR3 is 15 residues long. Per the germline V gene, CDR1 is MNHEY and CDR2 is SMNVEV (reference sequence). The DNA of the CDR3 is TGTGCCAGCAGACGTTCCTGGGCGGCGCAAGAGACCCAGTACTTC. Protein sequence: CASRRSWAAQETQYF.

The chain links TRBV11-2 to TRBJ2-1, with 7 bases fitting TRBD1. Germline values: CDR1 SGHAT, CDR2 FQNNGV. The CDR3 spans 13 residues. Trimming removed 1 base from V and 12 bases from J; junction bases left unmatched: 6. CDR3 coding DNA: TGTGCCAGCAGCTTAGGCCGACAGGGTGGGCAGTTCTTC. Translation gives CASSLGRQGGQFF.

In its sample, this clone was seen a few times. The genes are TRBV9 and TRBJ1-2; D is ambiguous. From germline, CDR1 is SGDLS and CDR2 YYNGEE. Trimming shortened V by 4 bases and J by 0 bases, and 7 bases separated the two germline ends. The CDR3 contains 13 residues. CDR3 bases: TGTGCCAGCAGCAGCGGAGCTAACTATGGCTACACCTTC. It is translated as CASSSGANYGYTF.

CDR3: CASSLRESDNEQFF. CDR3 DNA sequence: TGTGCCAGCAGCTTGCGGGAGTCGGACAATGAGCAGTTCTTC. The V and J genes are TRBV5-8 and TRBJ2-1; tentatively, D is TRBD2 (6 bases). Germline-derived CDR1 and CDR2 are SGHTS and YDEGEE. The CDR3 spans 14 residues. The V gene lost 1 base and the J gene lost 5 bases, with 10 bases spanning the gap.

The chain couples TRBV29-1 to TRBJ2-3, with no clear D. Trimming removed 1 base at V and 1 base at J, with 6 bases between. This CDR3 has 13 residues. Germline V gene sequence: CDR1 SQVTM, CDR2 ANQGSEA. The chain's CDR3 is CSVEGGRTDTQYF. The CDR3 DNA reads as TGCAGCGTTGAAGGGGGTCGCACAGATACGCAGTATTTT.

This clone was seen a handful of times. V and J are TRBV10-1 and TRBJ2-2; either TRBD1 or TRBD2 may supply D (5 bases each). Trimming cost V 2 bases and J 6 bases, with 10 bases left between them. The CDR3 contains 14 residues. CDR1 WNHNN and CDR2 SYGVQD come from the germline V gene (reference sequence). CDR3 sequence (DNA): TGCGCCAGCAGTGAGGGGGACCAACCCGGGGAGCTGTTTTTT. It translates to CASSEGDQPGELFF.

This clone was observed at least ten times. The rearrangement joins TRBV6-4 to TRBJ2-6; D unresolved. V lost 0 bases to trimming and J lost 4 bases, with 4 bases between them. The CDR3 runs to 14 residues. Germline V CDR1 and CDR2: MRHNA, SNTAGT. Here the CDR3 reads CASSDSGGANVLTF. For the CDR3, the DNA is TGTGCCAGCAGTGACTCGGGGGGGGCCAACGTCCTGACTTTC.